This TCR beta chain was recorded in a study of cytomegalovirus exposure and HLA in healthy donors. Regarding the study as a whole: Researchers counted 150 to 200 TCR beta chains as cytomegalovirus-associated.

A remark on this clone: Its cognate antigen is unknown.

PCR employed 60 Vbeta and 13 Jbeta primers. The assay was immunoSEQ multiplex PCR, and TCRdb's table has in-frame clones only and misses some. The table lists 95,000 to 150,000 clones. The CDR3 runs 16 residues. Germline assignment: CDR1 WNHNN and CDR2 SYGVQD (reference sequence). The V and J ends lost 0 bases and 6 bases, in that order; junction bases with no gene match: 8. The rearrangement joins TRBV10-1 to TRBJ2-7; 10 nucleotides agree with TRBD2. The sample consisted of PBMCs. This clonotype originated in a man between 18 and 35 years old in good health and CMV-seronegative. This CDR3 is CASSESKASGRGEQYF. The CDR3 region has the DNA TGCGCCAGCAGTGAGTCGAAAGCTAGCGGGAGAGGCGAGCAGTACTTC.